The TCR beta chain under discussion was sequenced for a study of blood T cell repertoires in COVID-19 (dated by TCRdb to the early 2020s). For the wider study: Samples from collaborators originated in the United States, Italy and Spain and spanned both the acute and convalescent phases of COVID-19. The repertoires were made available in a free public database intended to serve as a resource for research on the immune response to SARS-CoV-2. The samples were drawn from two sources: the first 160 participants of the ongoing ImmuneRACE study, and fewer than 1,500 subjects contributed by 6 global collaborators. A de-identified subject ID, COVID-19 status, age in years and sex were almost always included in the sample metadata. Where available, HLA class I and class II types were obtained from metadata supplied by the sample provider rather than from assay-based typing. Deeply sampled blood TCRbeta repertoires from subjects exposed to, actively infected with, or recovered from COVID-19 were included in the dataset. The prospective study material was composed of cDNA or gDNA derived from T cells, B-cell-depleted T cells, or PBMCs.

Trimmed from V: 4 bases; trimmed from J: 4 bases; junction bases lacking a gene match: 7. CDR1 and CDR2 are read off the germline V gene as SGHRS and YFSETQ. Inclusive of the bounding cysteine and phenylalanine, the CDR3 is 14 residues long. CDR3 DNA is the only sequence kept; it has 42 bases, read in frame from the first base. A remark on this clone: No antigen is known for it. No clone much larger than this one lies a single base away; base qualities are absent.

Results and caveats for the whole study, not just this receptor: The quantity of clinical and demographic metadata differed by source and by participant and was supplied without curation.

The immunoSEQ Assay, a bias-controlled multiplex PCR, was used to amplify TCRbeta CDR3 regions from genomic DNA. The original pipeline was this. The number of nucleated cells in each sample was estimated from the amplification of reference gene primers within the assay. To quantify the absolute abundance of each unique TCRbeta CDR3 rearrangement, sequence reads were collapsed and filtered. For each sample, productive Simpson clonality was calculated as the square root of Simpson's diversity index across productive rearrangements. TCRdb carries this immuneACCESS record with in-frame sequences only. Its versions omit some clonotypes, under half of them owing to an unresolved V gene in the studies checked, with the rest unexplained. V, J and clone size reflect that table, while D and trimming were determined from the DNA. Counted in this sample were fewer than 150,000 clones; 84% of them appeared once. Approximately 6.1% of the sample rests with the top ten.

Each collaborating institution followed its own protocols to collect whole blood in K2EDTA tubes. For TCRbeta analysis, collaborators shipped samples as frozen whole blood, isolated PBMCs, or DNA extracted from either of those sample types. Sequencing input: peripheral blood. The TCR comes from a human donor in a cohort sampled during active COVID-19. The chain was built from TRBV5-1 and TRBJ2-5, and 7 junction bases match TRBD2. CDR3 protein: CASSLRSGVETQYF. Read as DNA, the sequence is TGCGCCAGCAGCCTTCGGAGCGGGGTAGAGACCCAGTACTTC. This CDR3, with the reference TRBV5-1 and TRBJ2-5 proteins standing in past its ends, gives the full variable domain KAGVTQTPRYLIKTRGQQVTLSCSPISGHRSVSWYQQTPGQGLQFLFEYFSETQRNKGNFPGRFSGRQFSNSRSEMNVSTLELGDSALYLCASSLRSGVETQYFGPGTRLLVL.